These 20 T cell receptor beta chains came from one sample sequenced in a study of blood T cell repertoires in COVID-19. The data were produced by immunoSEQ multiplex PCR, yet TCRdb's version contains in-frame clones alone and is incomplete. The sample consists of about 160,000 clones, 70% to 85% of them appearing once. The material sequenced was peripheral blood. Source of these receptors: a man at least 80 years old with COVID-19, enrolled during active disease.

This clone has more than one count but fewer than ten. This rearrangement joins TRBV6-2 or TRBV6-3 to TRBJ2-5, with TRBD2 matching 8 bases. Unmatched junction bases numbered 15, after V lost 3 bases and J lost 9 bases. The germline CDR1 and CDR2 sequences are MNHEY and SVGEGT. The CDR3 length is 16 residues. The CDR3 coding sequence is TGTGCCAGCAGTTATGAGCGGGGGCCCGGTCCAATGGCCCAGTACTTC. Protein: CASSYERGPGPMAQYF.

The V gene is TRBV23-1, the J gene TRBJ2-7; D might be TRBD2 (6 bases). TRBV23-1 is recorded as an ORF, its role being uncertain. This CDR3 comprises 17 residues. Trimming cost V 0 bases and J 0 bases, with 15 bases left between them. DNA of the CDR3: TGCGCCAGCAGTCAATCGGCGGGACGGAGGAGCTCCTACGAGCAGTACTTC. Its translation is CASSQSAGRRSSYEQYF.

The rearrangement uses TRBV5-8 and TRBJ1-2, with D perhaps matching TRBD1 (5 bases). This CDR3 has 10 residues. In germline, CDR1 is SGHTS, CDR2 YDEGEE. CDR3 nucleotide sequence: TGTGCTTCACAGGCATATGGCTACACCTTC. Protein sequence: CASQAYGYTF.

This clone was counted only a few times. The V and J genes are TRBV27 and TRBJ2-2; D remains unclear. This CDR3 region has 13 residues. V gave up 2 bases and J gave up 3 bases, with 4 bases separating them. Germline values: CDR1 MNHEY, CDR2 SMNVEV (reference sequence). The CDR3 region has the DNA TGTGCCAGCAGTTTACTGTACACCGGGGAGCTGTTTTTT. This gives the protein CASSLLYTGELFF.

The CDR3 bases are TGTGCCAGCAGCGGGACAGGGGGGAACGACTATGGCTACACCTTC. It encodes CASSGTGGNDYGYTF. V gene TRBV2 combines with J gene TRBJ1-2; 11 bases align to TRBD1. Germline V lookup: CDR1 SNHLY, CDR2 FYNNEI. With 6 bases clipped from V and 3 bases from J, the junction kept 6 bases outside the gene matches. There are 15 residues in the CDR3.

This chain links TRBV3-1 (or the pseudogene TRBV3-2) with TRBJ1-2; a weak D match, TRBD1 (6 bases). The CDR3 runs to 15 residues. V was shortened by 5 bases and J by 6 bases, with 19 bases between the two germline ends. Germline assignment: CDR1 LGHDT and CDR2 YNNKEL (reference sequence). The DNA of the CDR3 is TGTGCCAGCAGCACCCCGCCCGACAGGCAGAATGGCTACACCTTC. Translating it yields CASSTPPDRQNGYTF.

J is TRBJ1-1 and V is TRBV29-1; 8 positions match TRBD1. In germline, CDR1 is SQVTM, CDR2 ANQGSEA. CDR3 length equals 14 residues. V shed 3 bases and J 1 base; nucleotides not matched to a gene: 4. In DNA form, the CDR3 reads TGCAGCGTTGACCTTGGACAGGGGAACACTGAAGCTTTCTTT. Translated, it gives CSVDLGQGNTEAFF.

The rearrangement uses TRBV5-1 and TRBJ2-2; 8 bases map to TRBD1. The CDR3 has 15 residues. The germline V gene encodes CDR1 SGHRS and CDR2 YFSETQ. The ends lost 4 bases at V and 1 base at J; junction bases unmatched: 3. The CDR3 coding sequence is TGCGCCAGCAGCGGCGGGACAGGGAACACCGGGGAGCTGTTTTTT. Amino acids: CASSGGTGNTGELFF.

The chain couples TRBV10-2 to TRBJ1-2, with a weak D call TRBD1 (6 bases). There are 14 residues in the CDR3. Germline CDR1 WSHSY, CDR2 SAAADI. The ends were cut back, 3 bases at V and 7 bases at J, with 15 bases in the middle. The CDR3, as DNA: TGCGCCAGCAGTGACGGGGGGCCCCTGGGTGGCTACACCTTC. This translates into CASSDGGPLGGYTF.

This chain joins TRBV12-5 and TRBJ1-5; 10 bases align to TRBD1. Trimming cost V 2 bases and J 0 bases; bases outside gene matches: 4. Germline loops: CDR1 LGHNT, CDR2 FRNRAP. CDR3 length: 17 amino acids. The CDR3 DNA sequence: TGTGCTAGTGGTTTGCTTGGACAGGGGGGTAGCAATCAGCCCCAGCATTTT. This codes for CASGLLGQGGSNQPQHF.

V and J are TRBV25-1 and TRBJ2-1; no clear D gene. Trimming shortened V by 4 bases and J by 1 base, and 14 bases separated the two germline ends. This CDR3 contains 16 residues. CDR1 and CDR2 (germline): MGHDK, SYGVNS. The CDR3 region has the DNA TGTGCCAGCAGTGGGCCCTCGCGGAAATCCTACAATGAGCAGTTCTTC. Amino acids: CASSGPSRKSYNEQFF. Variable domain in full (rest from reference TRBV25-1 and TRBJ2-1): EADIYQTPRYLVIGTGKKITLECSQTMGHDKMYWYQQDPGMELHLIHYSYGVNSTEKGDLSSESTVSRIRTEHFPLTLESARPSHTSQYLCASSGPSRKSYNEQFFGPGTRLTVL.

This chain links TRBV6-5 with TRBJ2-1, with TRBD2 identical over 8 bases. Germline lookup yields CDR1 MNHEY and CDR2 SVGAGI. This CDR3 region has 14 residues. V lost 7 bases, J lost 7 bases, and 9 bases stayed unmatched. The CDR3 here is CASTEGGGWNEQFF. DNA of the CDR3: TGTGCCAGCACCGAGGGCGGGGGGTGGAATGAGCAGTTCTTC.

V usage is TRBV25-1 and J usage is TRBJ1-2; TRBD1 might be the D (6 bases). This CDR3 is 16 amino acids long. V lost 3 bases, J lost 3 bases, and 17 bases lay in between. Germline V CDR1 and CDR2: MGHDK, SYGVNS. CDR3 sequence reads: CASSDVAQGEDYGYTF. The CDR3 bases are TGTGCCAGCAGTGATGTGGCACAGGGAGAGGACTATGGCTACACCTTC.

The chain employs TRBV5-1 and TRBJ2-4; 12 bases are shared with TRBD2. J was trimmed by 0 bases and V by 0 bases; bases with no gene match: 4. There are 18 residues in the CDR3. The V gene's germline CDR1 is SGHRS and CDR2 YFSETQ. For the CDR3, the DNA is TGCGCCAGCAGCTTGGGGACTAGCGGGGACCGAGCCAAAAACATTCAGTACTTC. It is translated as CASSLGTSGDRAKNIQYF.

The rearrangement links TRBV5-6 to TRBJ2-4; TRBD2 matches at 9 bases. CDR1 is SGHDT and CDR2 is YYEEEE in the germline V gene. This CDR3 comprises 16 residues. V shed 1 base, J shed 4 bases, and the junction held 6 bases outside the gene matches. DNA of the CDR3: TGTGCCAGCAGCTTGCTTGGCGGGAGGGGGAAAAACATTCAGTACTTC. This gives the protein CASSLLGGRGKNIQYF. The full variable domain, its missing parts supplied by reference TRBV5-6 and TRBJ2-4, is DAGVTQSPTHLIKTRGQQVTLRCSPKSGHDTVSWYQQALGQGPQFIFQYYEEEERQRGNFPDRFSGHQFPNYSSELNVNALLLGDSALYLCASSLLGGRGKNIQYFGAGTRLSVL.

This chain joins TRBV19 and TRBJ1-3; D unclear. In germline, CDR1 is LNHDA, CDR2 SQIVND (reference sequence). The CDR3 loop spans 13 amino acids. Trimming shortened V by 5 bases and J by 0 bases, and 5 bases separated the two germline ends. The CDR3 sequence is CASSPNSGNTIYF. CDR3 coding DNA: TGTGCCAGTAGTCCCAACTCTGGAAACACCATATATTTT.

The chain couples TRBV7-2 to TRBJ1-6, with TRBD1 identical over 10 bases. The trim removed 5 bases at V and 9 bases at J, leaving 4 bases unmatched. The CDR3 contains 14 residues. The germline V gene encodes CDR1 SGHTA and CDR2 FQGNSA. The CDR3 spells CASSARQGASPLHF. For the CDR3, the DNA is TGTGCCAGCAGCGCCCGACAGGGGGCTTCACCCCTCCACTTT.

This rearrangement joins TRBV4-1 to TRBJ1-4; no clear D. The V end lost 0 bases, the J end lost 7 bases, and 9 bases lay between the germline ends. Germline lookup yields CDR1 MGHRA and CDR2 YSYEKL. There are 14 residues in the CDR3. This chain's CDR3 is CASSQEIRIEKLFF. The CDR3 region has the DNA TGCGCCAGCAGCCAAGAAATCCGTATTGAAAAACTGTTTTTT.

The chain carries TRBV5-6 and TRBJ1-4; D might be TRBD1 (5 bases). Per the germline V gene, CDR1 is SGHDT and CDR2 is YYEEEE. The CDR3 runs to 14 residues. Trimming cost V 5 bases and J 8 bases, with 16 bases left between them. The CDR3 reads CASRQVGGDEKLFF. The CDR3 nucleotides are TGTGCCAGCAGACAGGTCGGGGGGGACGAAAAACTGTTTTTT.

This chain uses TRBV24-1 with TRBJ1-2; perhaps TRBD1 as D (6 bases). Trimming removed 3 bases from V and 4 bases from J, with 11 bases in between. The CDR3 runs 14 residues. Germline CDR1 and CDR2: KGHDR and SFDVKD. CDR3 amino acids: CATSDGGRGYGYTF. The CDR3 bases are TGTGCCACCAGTGATGGCGGCAGGGGCTATGGCTACACCTTC.